This T cell receptor (beta chain) was observed in a study of CD4+ T cells in melanoma. Overall study results and limits: Diverse differentiation states were reported for melanoma neoantigen-specific CD4+ T cells. CD8+ T cell, macrophage and B cell function reportedly correlated with neoantigen-specific CD4+ T cells.

This table comes from immunoSEQ multiplex PCR, and its TCRdb copy is limited to in-frame clones, with some not included. Here the sample spans roughly 110,000 clones, roughly 90% being singletons. In the case of this clone: Its antigen is not identified.

The V and J ends lost 4 bases and 2 bases respectively, with 16 bases between them. This CDR3 has 16 amino acids. Germline V lookup: CDR1 SGHRS, CDR2 YFSETQ. Sequences were obtained from peripheral blood. The receptor comes from a human donor with melanoma. This sequence joins TRBV5-1 and TRBJ2-1; weak D call: TRBD1 (6 bases). CDR3 nucleotides: TGCGCCAGCAGCCTTTCCGGGACAACTCCCTACAATGAGCAGTTCTTC. Its protein product is CASSLSGTTPYNEQFF.